This T cell receptor (beta chain) appears in the sequencing data of a study of shared clonotypes between healthy human individuals. Study-level points and caveats: Shared across a few donors were 4% to 6% of the naive CD4 clonotypes. Sequencing depth was a factor that was expected to affect clonotype sharing among donors. Rarefaction analysis demonstrated incomplete sorted-subset sequencing notwithstanding large depth.

As concerns this clone: As yet, its antigen is unknown.

The table came from immunoSEQ multiplex PCR; TCRdb's copy has only in-frame clones and leaves some out. Altogether about 2.1 million clones are present, over 85% being singletons, with the ten largest covering less than 2%. In the naive CD8 group, cells lacked CD45RO and were positively selected for CCR7, so terminally differentiated effector memory CD45RA+ cells were left out. The study drew all its donors from Caucasian adults living in Nashville, Tennessee. V lost 6 bases and J lost 3; bases outside the gene matches: 11. CDR1 and CDR2 (germline): MDHEN, SYDVKM. The CDR3 consists of 15 residues. The material sequenced was naive CD8+ T cells from PBMCs. V usage is TRBV28 and J usage is TRBJ2-7; TRBD2 matches 7 bases. The TCR was taken from a man in his late teens or twenties in good health. Some clones in this sample may be carry-over from other donors' samples. The CDR3 loop reads CASSPRGGIYYEQYF. The CDR3 DNA reads as TGTGCCAGCAGCCCCCGGGGAGGGATATACTACGAGCAGTACTTC.